The 2 T cell receptor beta chains listed next were all sequenced from one sample in a study of T cell responses to AZD1222 COVID-19 vaccine. Profiling relied on immunoSEQ multiplex PCR, and the TCRdb table lists in-frame clones only, not all of them. The sample yields some 91,000 clones, approximately 94% seen once. Source: peripheral blood, taken on day 0 of AZD1222 vaccination. These receptors all come from an adult in good health.

The chain couples TRBV4-1 to TRBJ1-1; possible D gene TRBD1, 6 bases. The CDR3 length is 17 residues. From germline, CDR1 is MGHRA and CDR2 YSYEKL. Trimming left V 2 bases short and J 4 bases short, with 20 bases between. CDR3 sequence reads: CASSQPRQVRRGTEAFF. In nucleotides, the CDR3 is TGCGCCAGCAGCCAACCTAGACAGGTTAGGAGGGGCACTGAAGCTTTCTTT.

This sequence joins TRBV7-6 and TRBJ2-2; 9 nucleotides agree with TRBD1. The length of the CDR3 is 19 residues. The V and J ends lost 6 bases and 0 bases, in that order; junction bases with no gene match: 14. CDR1 SGHVS and CDR2 FNYEAQ come from the germline V gene. CDR3 coding DNA: TGTGCCAGCAGTTTTCTCCGGGACAGGGATACACCGAACACCGGGGAGCTGTTTTTT. It is translated as CASSFLRDRDTPNTGELFF.